Below, 24 T cell receptor beta chains from the same sample are listed, as sequenced in a study of molecular identifiers for immune sequencing clone quantification. From the PCR reads, TCRdb called clonotypes with MiXCR, one entry per CDR3 protein. The profile shows 300,000 to 400,000 distinct CDR3 sequences, about a fifth of them singletons. The sample was naive CD8+ T cells from blood, with Jurkat cell RNA spiked in. Subset defined: FACS-sorted CD8+CD4-CCR7+CD45RA+ naive T cells. These receptors came from a human donor in good health. Some libraries in this study had Jurkat cell RNA spiked in.

A remark on this clonotype: A single base separates this from a much larger clone, so it may be a read error. CDR3 DNA: TGTGCCAGCAGCTTTGACAGGAGCAACCAAGAGACCCAGTACTTC. Translating gives CASSFDRSNQETQYF. The chain carries TRBV13 and TRBJ2-5, with D perhaps TRBD1 (6 bases). V lost 3 bases to trimming and J lost 0 bases, with 11 bases between them. The CDR3 contains 15 residues. In germline, CDR1 is PRHDT, CDR2 FYEKMQ (reference sequence). The full variable domain, in which reference TRBV13 and TRBJ2-5 provide the parts outside the CDR3, is AAGVIQSPRHLIKEKRETATLKCYPIPRHDTVYWYQQGPGQDPQFLISFYEKMQSDKGSIPDRFSAQQFSDYHSELNMSSLELGDSALYFCASSFDRSNQETQYFGPGTRLLVL.

This clonotype showed up many times. V is TRBV6-5 and J is TRBJ2-7, with 11 bases lining up with TRBD2. Germline V gene lookup returns CDR1 MNHEY and CDR2 SVGAGI. V was clipped by 5 bases and J by 2 bases; unmatched bases: 14. The CDR3 runs to 18 residues. The DNA of the CDR3 is TGTGCCAGCAGTCCCTCGCGACCCGGGACTAGCGGAACCTACGAGCAGTACTTC. As protein: CASSPSRPGTSGTYEQYF.

The chain combines TRBV19 with TRBJ2-7; no clear D gene. This CDR3 is built from 13 residues. Per the germline V gene, CDR1 is LNHDA and CDR2 is SQIVND (reference sequence). The ends were cut back, 3 bases at V and 3 bases at J, with 9 bases in the middle. In DNA, the CDR3 is TGTGCCAGTAGTATGTCGCTAAACTACGAGCAGTACTTC. Translated, it gives CASSMSLNYEQYF.

Of note for this clonotype: Relative to the germline gene, one junction end is altered; a read error may explain this. V and J are TRBV13 and TRBJ2-2, with D perhaps TRBD2 (5 bases). The length of the CDR3 is 14 residues. CDR1 and CDR2 (germline): PRHDT, FYEKMQ (reference sequence). CDR3 residues: CASSLGRNTGEMFF. DNA of the CDR3: TGTGCCAGCAGCTTAGGCAGAAACACCGGGGAGATGTTTTTT.

This clonotype appeared many times. The chain couples TRBV5-1 to TRBJ2-7, with D unclear. Germline CDR1 and CDR2: SGHRS and YFSETQ. The CDR3 totals 14 residues. V lost 4 bases, J lost 4 bases, and 15 bases lay in between. The chain's CDR3 is CASSPAVGGYEQYF. CDR3 bases: TGCGCCAGCAGCCCGGCGGTTGGCGGATACGAGCAGTACTTC.

This clonotype was seen at least ten times. V usage is TRBV21-1 and J usage is TRBJ2-3; TRBD2, the table's D call, lacks a check against the DNA. TRBV21-1 is recorded as a pseudogene. This CDR3 is built from 15 residues. The CDR3 region has the DNA TGTGCCAGCAGCAGGGGGACTAGCGGGGCGCCTGCGAAGTATTTT. Its protein is CASSRGTSGAPAKYF.

This clonotype was found a few times. The V call is TRBV6-2 or TRBV6-3, the J call TRBJ2-3; 7 bases agree with TRBD2. The CDR3 has 17 amino acids. Germline V gene sequence: CDR1 MNHEY, CDR2 SVGEGT. The V gene end was trimmed by 0 bases and the J gene end by 2 bases; junction bases not matched to a gene: 8. The CDR3 DNA is TGTGCCAGCAGTTACTCGAGCAGCGGGGTTTTCACAGATACGCAGTATTTT. Encoded protein: CASSYSSSGVFTDTQYF.

A word on this clonotype: This may stem from a read error, because a much larger clone lies one nucleotide away. This sequence joins TRBV24-1 and TRBJ2-7; 7 bases fit TRBD1. From germline, CDR1 is KGHDR and CDR2 SFDVKD. J lost 6 bases, V lost 2 bases, and 0 bases had no gene match. The CDR3 consists of 12 residues. As DNA, the CDR3 is TGTGCCACCAGTGATTGGGACAGCGAGCAGTACTTC. Amino acids: CATSDWDSEQYF.

This clonotype was detected many times. This chain uses TRBV29-1 with TRBJ2-2; D unresolved. Germline CDR1 is SQVTM and CDR2 is ANQGSEA. This CDR3 has 13 amino acids. V dropped 4 bases and J dropped 1 base, with 7 bases sitting between them. CDR3 amino acids: CSVGVGNTGELFF. CDR3 DNA sequence: TGCAGCGTTGGTGTCGGGAACACCGGGGAGCTGTTTTTT.

This clonotype was counted ten times or more. The chain links TRBV4-1 to TRBJ2-7; TRBD1 might be the D (6 bases). Between the trimmed V and J ends, which lost 4 bases and 5 bases, there was a span of 18 bases. The CDR3 contains 15 residues. Germline-derived CDR1 and CDR2 are MGHRA and YSYEKL. The CDR3 DNA sequence: TGCGCCAGCAGCCCCCCAGGGGCGCTGAGCGACGAGCAGTACTTC. Protein: CASSPPGALSDEQYF.

This clonotype was seen at least ten times. J is TRBJ1-2 and V is TRBV4-1; 8 bases fit TRBD1. V lost 5 bases and J lost 6; bases outside the gene matches: 5. The CDR3 is made up of 13 amino acids. The germline V gene has CDR1 MGHRA and CDR2 YSYEKL. DNA for the CDR3: TGCGCCAGCAGCGGAGCAGGGGGCGATGGCTACACCTTC. Amino acids: CASSGAGGDGYTF.

J is TRBJ1-4 and V is TRBV6-2 or TRBV6-3, with a tentative D call TRBD1 (6 bases). Between the trimmed V and J ends, which lost 2 bases and 0 bases, there was a span of 13 bases. The CDR3 has 17 amino acids. Germline CDR1 is MNHEY and CDR2 is SVGEGT. The CDR3 region has the DNA TGTGCCAGCAGTTACGAAATATGGACAGCAACTAATGAAAAACTGTTTTTT. Its translation is CASSYEIWTATNEKLFF.

This clonotype was seen ten or more times. The CDR3: CSARWGGGTEAFF. The CDR3 bases are TGCAGTGCTAGATGGGGGGGCGGCACTGAAGCTTTCTTT. The V gene is TRBV20-1, the J gene TRBJ1-1; maybe TRBD1 (6 bases). V shed 2 bases and J shed 4 bases, with 11 bases lying between them. CDR1 is DFQATT, CDR2 SNEGSKA, per germline (reference sequence). CDR3 length equals 13 residues.

This clonotype was picked up many times. The chain employs TRBV7-9 and TRBJ1-5; D is unclear. The length of the CDR3 is 13 residues. Germline V gives CDR1 SEHNR, CDR2 FQNEAQ (reference sequence). Trimming pared 5 bases from V and 5 bases from J, leaving 10 bases between. CDR3 in DNA: TGTGCCAGCAGCCCGGACGGTTATCAGCCCCAGCATTTT. Encoded protein: CASSPDGYQPQHF.

The rearrangement joins TRBV6-2 or TRBV6-3 to TRBJ2-2, with D perhaps matching TRBD1 (6 bases). Trimming cost V 6 bases and J 1 base, with 15 bases left between them. CDR3 length: 16 amino acids. From germline, CDR1 is MNHEY and CDR2 SVGEGT. The CDR3: CASSAGTILNTGELFF. CDR3 bases: TGTGCCAGCAGCGCTGGGACAATTCTGAACACCGGGGAGCTGTTTTTT.

The rearrangement joins TRBV21-1 to TRBJ1-2; the table names TRBD1, a call not compared with the DNA. TRBV21-1 is labeled a pseudogene. The CDR3 totals 12 residues. Written as DNA, the CDR3 is TGTGCCAGCAACAAAACAGGGTCTGGCTACACCTTC. Translation: CASNKTGSGYTF.

V is TRBV30 and J is TRBJ2-7, with D possibly matching TRBD2 (5 bases). CDR3 size: 13 residues. The germline gives CDR1 GTSNPN, CDR2 SVGIG (reference sequence). Trimming stripped 4 bases from V and 3 bases from J, with 13 bases between. DNA for the CDR3: TGTGCCTGGAATGAGGGAGAGGGCTACGAGCAGTACTTC. Translation: CAWNEGEGYEQYF.

This clonotype was seen ten or more times. The rearrangement joins TRBV28 to TRBJ2-5; TRBD1 aligns across 12 bases. Germline CDR1 and CDR2: MDHEN and SYDVKM. Unmatched junction bases numbered 8, after V lost 5 bases and J lost 1 base. There are 17 residues in the CDR3. The CDR3 coding sequence is TGTGCCAGCAGTCCACAACCGGGACAGGGGGCCCAAGAGACCCAGTACTTC. Its protein is CASSPQPGQGAQETQYF.

This clonotype was seen many times. CDR3 residues: CASSQTGQGANEQYF. The CDR3 DNA sequence: TGCGCCAGCAGCCAGACCGGACAGGGGGCCAACGAGCAGTACTTC. This chain uses TRBV4-1 with TRBJ2-7, with 11 bases lining up with TRBD1. J lost 5 bases, V lost 3 bases, and 6 bases had no gene match. Germline CDR1 MGHRA, CDR2 YSYEKL. The CDR3 totals 15 residues.

This clonotype was seen many times. This chain links TRBV13 with TRBJ2-7; the D gene is possibly TRBD1 (5 bases). V shed 7 bases and J shed 3 bases, with 16 bases lying between them. Germline V lookup: CDR1 PRHDT, CDR2 FYEKMQ (reference sequence). CDR3 length: 14 amino acids. The CDR3 DNA sequence: TGTGCCAGCACTCAGGGTTACGAACTCTACGAGCAGTACTTC. The encoded protein is CASTQGYELYEQYF.

This clonotype was recorded at least ten times. V and J are TRBV11-2 and TRBJ2-7, with 7 nucleotides matching TRBD1. The CDR3 covers 15 residues. Losses at the gene ends were 1 base for V and 5 bases for J; bases not matched to a gene: 8. Germline CDR1 and CDR2: SGHAT and FQNNGV. CDR3 loop: CASSLGATDRNEQYF. The CDR3 DNA reads as TGTGCCAGCAGCTTAGGCGCCACGGACAGGAACGAGCAGTACTTC.

In regard to this clonotype: This could be a read error, since a much larger clone is one nucleotide away. This sequence joins TRBV4-3 and TRBJ1-1; no clear D. Germline values: CDR1 LGHNA, CDR2 YSLEER. This CDR3 has 14 amino acids. CDR3 protein: CASSQGFKGIEALF. CDR3 bases: TGCGCCAGCAGCCAAGGCTTTAAAGGGATTGAAGCTCTCTTT.

This clonotype was observed at least ten times. The V gene is TRBV7-6, the J gene TRBJ2-1; 9 bases are shared with TRBD2. This CDR3 is 17 amino acids long. V lost 1 base, J lost 4 bases, and 8 bases stayed unmatched. Looked up from germline, CDR1 is SGHVS and CDR2 is FNYEAQ. This chain's CDR3 is CASSLDISGGRYNEQFF. The CDR3 nucleotides are TGTGCCAGCAGCTTAGATATTAGCGGGGGCCGATACAATGAGCAGTTCTTC.

This clonotype appeared many times. This chain links TRBV28 with TRBJ2-7, with a tentative D call TRBD1 (5 bases). The V end was cut by 2 bases, the J end by 4 bases, with 18 bases between. The CDR3 length is 16 residues. The germline gives CDR1 MDHEN, CDR2 SYDVKM. Here the CDR3 DNA reads TGTGCCAGCAGTTTACTAGGCAGGGATACGAGTTACGAGCAGTACTTC. It is translated as CASSLLGRDTSYEQYF.